This passage covers 13 T cell receptor beta chains from one sample sequenced in a study of PD-1 blockade in classical Hodgkin lymphoma. Time point noted: cycle 4 day 1 (C4D1), after less than seven weeks of nivolumab. Every one of the patients relapsed after autologous stem cell transplantation (brentuximab vedotin exposure was variable). Data came from immunoSEQ multiplex PCR; TCRdb stores just in-frame clones and leaves some out. The repertoire holds about 24,000 clones, more than 65% seen once, with 22% in the top ten. The input for sequencing was peripheral blood mononuclear cells (PBMCs), taken before the fourth cycle of nivolumab. The source is a human donor with classical Hodgkin lymphoma.

This clone has just one count. CDR3 amino acids: CASRGTNTGELFF. CDR3 DNA: TGCGCCAGCAGAGGGACGAACACCGGGGAGCTGTTTTTT. The J gene is TRBJ2-2, the V gene TRBV10-2; D gene ambiguous. CDR1 and CDR2 (germline): WSHSY, SAAADI. The germline V and J ends were trimmed by 6 bases and 0 bases, with 5 bases remaining between them. The CDR3 consists of 13 residues.

This clone is categorized as medium-sized (0.01 to 0.1%). V and J are TRBV5-4 and TRBJ2-7; D perhaps matches TRBD2 (6 bases). CDR1 and CDR2 from the germline V gene are SGHNT and YYREEE (reference sequence). CDR3 length: 14 residues. With 3 bases removed from V and 2 bases from J, the gap between germline ends came to 12 bases. The chain's CDR3 is CASSSSGHTYEQYF. The CDR3 coding sequence is TGTGCCAGCAGCTCGAGCGGGCACACCTACGAGCAGTACTTC.

The chain carries TRBV5-1 and TRBJ2-2; a weak D match, TRBD2 (6 bases). CDR1 and CDR2 (germline): SGHRS, YFSETQ. The V end was cut by 0 bases, the J end by 5 bases, with 8 bases between. This CDR3 contains 14 residues. CDR3 protein: CASSLAGGTGELFF. In nucleotides, the CDR3 is TGCGCCAGCAGCTTGGCCGGGGGAACCGGGGAGCTGTTTTTT.

This chain connects TRBV5-6 to TRBJ2-7, with 8 bases that match TRBD1. The CDR3 covers 14 residues. V lost 3 bases to trimming and J lost 7 bases; unmatched junction nucleotides: 9. CDR1 is SGHDT, CDR2 YYEEEE, per germline. The CDR3 reads CASSSGQGLEEQYF. CDR3 nucleotides: TGTGCCAGCAGCTCAGGACAGGGATTGGAGGAGCAGTACTTC.

V and J are TRBV30 and TRBJ2-5; possibly TRBD2 for D (5 bases). Trimming cost V 4 bases and J 4 bases, with 10 bases left between them. Germline V gene lookup returns CDR1 GTSNPN and CDR2 SVGIG (reference sequence). The CDR3 has 12 amino acids. The CDR3 spells CAWNLAAETQYF. CDR3 bases: TGTGCCTGGAATCTAGCCGCAGAGACCCAGTACTTC.

This chain links TRBV2 with TRBJ1-6; 7 bases map to TRBD1. CDR1 and CDR2 from the germline V gene are SNHLY and FYNNEI. The CDR3 sequence is 12 residues long. V trimming: 6 bases; J trimming: 11 bases; junction bases outside the gene matches: 4. The DNA for the CDR3 is TGTGCCAGCAGCCTACAGGGGACACCCCTCCACTTT. Translated, it gives CASSLQGTPLHF.

The chain uses TRBV7-8 and TRBJ2-7; D perhaps matches TRBD2 (6 bases). CDR1 is SGHVS, CDR2 FQNEAQ, per germline. The V end lost 5 bases, the J end lost 3 bases, and 17 bases lay between the germline ends. The CDR3 sequence is 15 residues long. This CDR3 is CASSPRTILGYEQYF. The CDR3, as DNA: TGTGCCAGCAGCCCCAGGACTATCTTAGGCTACGAGCAGTACTTC. The full variable domain, completed using reference TRBV7-8 and TRBJ2-7, is GAGVSQSPRYKVAKRGQDVALRCDPISGHVSLFWYQQALGQGPEFLTYFQNEAQLDKSGLPSDRFFAERPEGSVSTLKIQRTQQEDSAVYLCASSPRTILGYEQYFGPGTRLTVT.

This rearrangement joins TRBV5-4 to TRBJ1-2; 12 positions match TRBD1. V shed 6 bases, J shed 2 bases, and the junction held 2 bases outside the gene matches. Germline-derived CDR1 and CDR2 are SGHNT and YYREEE (reference sequence). This CDR3 spans 14 amino acids. The CDR3 nucleotides are TGTGCCAGCAAAGGGACAGGGGGCAACTATGGCTACACCTTC. This gives the protein CASKGTGGNYGYTF.

This sequence joins TRBV6-1 and TRBJ2-5; no clear D. The CDR3 has 11 amino acids. Germline V gene data show CDR1 as MNHNS and CDR2 as SASEGT. V lost 7 bases and J 2 bases, leaving 5 bases between the germline ends. Written as DNA, the CDR3 is TGTGCCAGCATGGGGCAAGAGACCCAGTACTTC. Protein product: CASMGQETQYF.

CDR3 protein: CASSQDVSPGYSYEQYF. The CDR3 DNA reads as TGTGCCAGCAGCCAAGATGTTTCCCCAGGGTACTCCTACGAGCAGTACTTC. This chain links TRBV14 with TRBJ2-7, with D possibly TRBD1 on 5 matching bases. Between the trimmed V and J ends, which lost 0 bases and 0 bases, there was a span of 15 bases. The CDR3 runs to 17 residues. Germline V gene lookup returns CDR1 SGHDN and CDR2 FVKESK.

V is TRBV2 and J is TRBJ2-7; TRBD2 might be the D (5 bases). The CDR3 loop spans 12 amino acids. Germline lookup yields CDR1 SNHLY and CDR2 FYNNEI. The germline V and J ends were trimmed by 6 bases and 3 bases, with 9 bases remaining between them. CDR3 nucleotides: TGTGCCAGCAGCCGCCGGGACTACGAGCAGTACTTC. Translating gives CASSRRDYEQYF.

The genes are TRBV19 and TRBJ1-5, with 7 bases identical to TRBD1. The CDR3 loop spans 15 amino acids. Germline loops: CDR1 LNHDA, CDR2 SQIVND (reference sequence). Trimming cost V 3 bases and J 15 bases; bases outside gene matches: 17. CDR3 in amino acids: CASSIGDSFSPAGHF. CDR3 bases: TGTGCCAGTAGTATTGGGGACAGCTTTTCCCCAGCTGGGCATTTT.

The V gene is TRBV6-5, the J gene TRBJ2-5; 7 bases are a match to TRBD2. V gave up 0 bases and J gave up 3 bases; unmatched junction bases: 7. Germline-derived CDR1 and CDR2 are MNHEY and SVGAGI. The CDR3 consists of 16 residues. Here the CDR3 DNA reads TGTGCCAGCAGTTACTCGATCGGTCGGGGGGAAGAGACCCAGTACTTC. It is translated as CASSYSIGRGEETQYF.